The 19 T cell receptor beta chains below were found in one sample sequenced in a study of shared clonotypes between healthy human individuals. Using immunoSEQ multiplex PCR, the repertoire was profiled, and TCRdb retains in-frame clones only, with some absent. Of about 2 million clones in the sample, roughly 94% were seen once. The sample consisted of naive CD4+ T cells sorted from blood. Subset denoted: CD45RA+ positively selected. These receptors all come from a man aged 18 to 35 in good health.

The chain employs TRBV28 and TRBJ1-5; weak D call: TRBD1 (6 bases). Trimming left V 6 bases short and J 7 bases short, with 13 bases between. The germline V gene has CDR1 MDHEN and CDR2 SYDVKM. This CDR3 has 13 amino acids. In DNA form, the CDR3 reads TGTGCCAGCAGCCTACAGGGTCCCCAGCCCCAGCATTTT. Amino acids: CASSLQGPQPQHF.

The genes are TRBV6-5 and TRBJ1-4, with 7 positions matching TRBD1. The CDR3 is 12 residues long. The V and J ends lost 6 bases and 12 bases, in that order; junction bases with no gene match: 7. Germline assignment: CDR1 MNHEY and CDR2 SVGAGI. The chain's CDR3 is CASRDRTGQLFF. The CDR3 nucleotides read TGTGCCAGCAGGGACAGGACAGGCCAACTGTTTTTT.

This clone was seen only once. For the CDR3, the DNA is TGTGCCATCAGGGAAAACTATAATTCACCCCTCCACTTT. Protein: CAIRENYNSPLHF. V and J are TRBV10-3 and TRBJ1-6; D not resolved. This CDR3 contains 13 residues. Trimming took 6 bases from V and 3 from J, leaving 6 bases between them. Germline assignment: CDR1 ENHRY and CDR2 SYGVKD.

CDR3 residues: CATSARRTTNEKLFF. Here the CDR3 DNA reads TGTGCCACCAGCGCGAGACGGACAACTAATGAAAAACTGTTTTTT. J is TRBJ1-4 and V is TRBV15; no clear D gene. The CDR3 is 15 amino acids. Germline loops: CDR1 LNHNV, CDR2 YYDKDF (reference sequence). The V end lost 5 bases, the J end lost 0 bases, and 10 bases lay between the germline ends.

The table lists this clone with a few counts. The chain employs TRBV27 and TRBJ1-6, with 8 bases lining up with TRBD1. The CDR3 covers 15 residues. Germline CDR1 and CDR2: MNHEY and SMNVEV (reference sequence). The V segment lost 5 bases and the J segment 7 bases; nucleotides outside the gene matches: 7. CDR3 DNA sequence: TGTGCCAGCAGTCCCGGGACAGGACTCAATTCACCCCTCCACTTT. Protein: CASSPGTGLNSPLHF.

The V and J genes are TRBV19 and TRBJ2-7; no definite D call. This CDR3 comprises 11 residues. Germline V gene data show CDR1 as LNHDA and CDR2 as SQIVND (reference sequence). Trimming removed 0 bases at V and 5 bases at J, with 2 bases between. In nucleotides, the CDR3 is TGTGCCAGTAGTATAGACAACGAGCAGTACTTC. Translated: CASSIDNEQYF.

In this sample, this clone turned up once. The chain links TRBV6-5 to TRBJ2-7; D assignment may be TRBD1 or TRBD2 (5 bases each). CDR1 is MNHEY, CDR2 SVGAGI, per germline. The CDR3 runs 15 residues. V was pared by 6 bases and J by 2 bases, with 17 bases between. The CDR3: CASSPLGAATYEQYF. CDR3 DNA sequence: TGTGCCAGCAGCCCCCTCGGGGCCGCTACCTACGAGCAGTACTTC.

V gene TRBV19 combines with J gene TRBJ2-1; 10 nucleotides match TRBD2. The junction had 14 bases not matched to a gene; V was cut back by 3 bases and J by 0 bases. The CDR3 covers 20 residues. Germline V gene sequence: CDR1 LNHDA, CDR2 SQIVND (reference sequence). The chain's CDR3 is CASSIRQGKASGSSYNEQFF. The CDR3 nucleotides are TGTGCCAGTAGTATCCGTCAGGGGAAGGCTAGCGGGAGCTCCTACAATGAGCAGTTCTTC.

This chain joins TRBV7-9 and TRBJ1-2; TRBD1 aligns across 7 bases. V lost 5 bases to trimming and J lost 0 bases; unmatched junction nucleotides: 6. Per germline, CDR1 SEHNR and CDR2 FQNEAQ (reference sequence). The CDR3 covers 15 residues. CDR3 DNA: TGTGCCAGCAGCAGCGGGACAGTCACTAACTATGGCTACACCTTC. This codes for CASSSGTVTNYGYTF. The full variable domain, with the rest looked up from reference TRBV7-9 and TRBJ1-2, is DTGVSQNPRHKITKRGQNVTFRCDPISEHNRLYWYRQTLGQGPEFLTYFQNEAQLEKSRLLSDRFSAERPKGSFSTLEIQRTEQGDSAMYLCASSSGTVTNYGYTFGSGTRLTVV.

The V and J genes are TRBV4-3 and TRBJ1-1; 7 bases line up with TRBD1. V lost 4 bases and J lost 5; bases outside the gene matches: 7. The CDR3 consists of 14 residues. Germline CDR1 reads LGHNA; CDR2 reads YSLEER. The CDR3 DNA follows: TGCGCCAGCAGCCCCTCTGACAGGGATACTGAAGCTTTCTTT. Amino acids: CASSPSDRDTEAFF.

J is TRBJ2-7 and V is TRBV2; D might be TRBD1 (6 bases). V lost 6 bases and J lost 7, with 22 bases in between. The V gene's germline CDR1 is SNHLY and CDR2 FYNNEI. The CDR3 runs to 15 residues. This CDR3 reads CASRGADSPNGEQYF. CDR3 DNA: TGTGCCAGCAGAGGGGCGGACAGCCCCAATGGGGAGCAGTACTTC.

The rearrangement uses TRBV19 and TRBJ1-2; 10 bases line up with TRBD1. The CDR3 contains 14 residues. CDR1 and CDR2 from the germline V gene are LNHDA and SQIVND (reference sequence). V gave up 7 bases and J gave up 5 bases; unmatched junction bases: 7. CDR3 nucleotide sequence: TGTGCCAGTAATAAGGGACAGGGGACGTATGGCTACACCTTC. Encoded protein: CASNKGQGTYGYTF. The full variable domain, its missing parts supplied by reference TRBV19 and TRBJ1-2, is DGGITQSPKYLFRKEGQNVTLSCEQNLNHDAMYWYRQDPGQGLRLIYYSQIVNDFQKGDIAEGYSVSREKKESFPLTVTSAQKNPTAFYLCASNKGQGTYGYTFGSGTRLTVV.

The CDR3 region is CASSSSPGGFTGELFF. CDR3 in DNA: TGTGCCAGCAGCTCCAGCCCAGGGGGCTTCACCGGGGAGCTGTTTTTT. The rearrangement uses TRBV11-3 and TRBJ2-2, with 8 bases lining up with TRBD1. Germline loops: CDR1 SGHNT, CDR2 YENEEA. This CDR3 contains 16 residues. The ends lost 4 bases at V and 4 bases at J; junction bases unmatched: 8.

The CDR3 spells CAISESFASSYEQYF. CDR3 in DNA: TGTGCCATCAGTGAGTCGTTTGCGAGCTCCTACGAGCAGTACTTC. The chain couples TRBV10-3 to TRBJ2-7; D unclear. The CDR3 is 15 amino acids. V lost 0 bases, J lost 0 bases, and 9 bases lay in between. Germline-derived CDR1 and CDR2 are ENHRY and SYGVKD.

This sequence joins TRBV30 and TRBJ2-3; no firm D call. Per the germline V gene, CDR1 is GTSNPN and CDR2 is SVGIG (reference sequence). This CDR3 spans 14 amino acids. The V gene lost 3 bases and the J gene lost 4 bases, with 14 bases spanning the gap. CDR3 region: CAWRPILNADTQYF. The CDR3 DNA follows: TGTGCCTGGAGACCCATACTCAATGCAGATACGCAGTATTTT.

This clone was seen a single time. The J gene is TRBJ2-2, the V gene TRBV9; 9 nucleotides line up with TRBD2. V shed 0 bases, J shed 4 bases, and the junction held 7 bases outside the gene matches. CDR3 size: 17 residues. Germline loops: CDR1 SGDLS, CDR2 YYNGEE. The DNA of the CDR3 is TGTGCCAGCAGCGTAGGGGGTAGCGGGAGCCCCACCGGGGAGCTGTTTTTT. Its protein product is CASSVGGSGSPTGELFF.

The CDR3 here is CASSIAGVTYEQYF. The CDR3 DNA sequence: TGTGCCAGCAGCATAGCGGGGGTAACCTACGAGCAGTACTTC. The gene calls are TRBV6-6 and TRBJ2-7; 9 bases fit TRBD2. This CDR3 is built from 14 residues. With V trimmed by 6 bases and J by 2 bases, 5 bases remained unmatched. The germline CDR1 and CDR2 sequences are MNHNY and SVGAGI (reference sequence).

The chain combines TRBV6-1 with TRBJ1-1; the D gene is possibly TRBD1 (6 bases). CDR1 MNHNS and CDR2 SASEGT come from the germline V gene. The V gene lost 8 bases and the J gene lost 2 bases, with 15 bases spanning the gap. This CDR3 has 14 residues. DNA for the CDR3: TGTGCCAGCCTAAAGGCGGGGGCAAACACTGAAGCTTTCTTT. Translated: CASLKAGANTEAFF.

The V call is TRBV19, the J call TRBJ2-3; either TRBD1 or TRBD2 may supply D (5 bases each). With 5 bases removed from V and 6 bases from J, the gap between germline ends came to 12 bases. This CDR3 has 13 residues. From germline, CDR1 is LNHDA and CDR2 SQIVND (reference sequence). CDR3 region: CASSAQGADTQYF. DNA for the CDR3: TGTGCCAGTAGTGCGCAGGGAGCGGATACGCAGTATTTT.